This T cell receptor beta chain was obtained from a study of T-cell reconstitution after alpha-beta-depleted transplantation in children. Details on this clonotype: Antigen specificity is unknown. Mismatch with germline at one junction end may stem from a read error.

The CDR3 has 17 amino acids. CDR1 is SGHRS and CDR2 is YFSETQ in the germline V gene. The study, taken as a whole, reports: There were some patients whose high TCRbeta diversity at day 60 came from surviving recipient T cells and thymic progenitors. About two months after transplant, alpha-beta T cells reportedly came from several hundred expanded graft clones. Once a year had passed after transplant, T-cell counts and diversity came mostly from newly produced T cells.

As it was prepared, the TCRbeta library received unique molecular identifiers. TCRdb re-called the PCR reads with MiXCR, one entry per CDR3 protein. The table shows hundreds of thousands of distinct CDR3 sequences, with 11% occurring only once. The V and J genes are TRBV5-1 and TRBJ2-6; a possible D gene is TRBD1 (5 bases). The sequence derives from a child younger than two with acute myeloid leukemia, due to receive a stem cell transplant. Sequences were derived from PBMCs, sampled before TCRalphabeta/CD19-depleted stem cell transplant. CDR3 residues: CASSLVGYQSGAKVLTF. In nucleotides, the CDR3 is TGCGCCAGCAGCTTGGTAGGGTATCAATCTGGGGCCAAGGTCCTGACTTTC.